This entry lists 7 T cell receptor beta chains sequenced from one sample in a study of T cells in Graves' hyperthyroidism and ophthalmopathy. The source material, RNA transcripts, was used to amplify TCR beta CDR3 regions. TCR CDR3 regions were first amplified by RT-PCR with HTBI primers. Each CDR3 protein gets one entry after TCRdb re-called the multiplex PCR reads with MiXCR. The sample carries over 650,000 distinct CDR3 sequences, less than 45% recorded once. Sequencing input: peripheral blood or thyroid tissue (not recorded which). The receptor source for this set is an adult man with Graves' disease, either hyperthyroidism or ophthalmopathy (not recorded which).

V gene TRBV20-1 combines with J gene TRBJ1-6, with a possible D match to TRBD1 (5 bases). The V end was cut by 8 bases, the J end by 10 bases, with 18 bases between. CDR3 length: 13 amino acids. CDR1 is DFQATT, CDR2 SNEGSKA, per germline (reference sequence). The CDR3 here is CSPTRGGVSPLHF. For the CDR3, the DNA is TGCAGTCCCACCCGGGGCGGGGTCTCACCCCTCCACTTT.

This clonotype was counted ten times or more. CDR3 loop: CASSLVPGSTEAFF. In DNA form, the CDR3 reads TGTGCCAGCAGCTTGGTCCCGGGGTCCACTGAAGCTTTCTTT. The chain uses TRBV7-9 and TRBJ1-1; D gene ambiguous. CDR1 is SEHNR and CDR2 is FQNEAQ in the germline V gene (reference sequence). V was trimmed by 3 bases and J by 4 bases, leaving 12 bases between them. The CDR3 consists of 14 residues.

This clonotype came up many times. The chain combines TRBV4-1 with TRBJ1-1; D is perhaps TRBD1 (6 bases). The CDR3 is made up of 15 amino acids. V gave up 1 base and J gave up 3 bases, with 12 bases separating them. In germline, CDR1 is MGHRA, CDR2 YSYEKL. The CDR3 DNA follows: TGCGCCAGCAGCCAAGGAGTTAGGACAGACACTGAAGCTTTCTTT. Its translation: CASSQGVRTDTEAFF.

To note about this clonotype: Just one base apart from a much larger clone, this may be a read error. This chain uses TRBV7-6 with TRBJ1-6; 8 bases align to TRBD1. J lost 11 bases, V lost 5 bases, and 14 bases had no gene match. The CDR3 is 16 residues long. CDR1 is SGHVS, CDR2 FNYEAQ, per germline. CDR3 nucleotides: TGTGCCAGCAGCCCCGGACAGGGTGGTTCGAATCCACCCCTCCACTTT. This translates into CASSPGQGGSNPPLHF.

The sample holds a few counts of this clonotype. This chain connects TRBV20-1 to TRBJ1-3; tentatively, D is TRBD1 (6 bases). The CDR3 has 13 residues. V lost 3 bases and J lost 8, with 14 bases in between. Germline V lookup: CDR1 DFQATT, CDR2 SNEGSKA (reference sequence). The chain's CDR3 is CSASGQSGDTIYF. Written as DNA, the CDR3 is TGCAGTGCTAGCGGACAGTCTGGTGACACCATATATTTT.

With regard to this clonotype: Compared with germline, one end of the junction differs, possibly owing to a read error. The chain combines TRBV2 with TRBJ1-2; TRBD1 matches at 9 bases. From germline, CDR1 is SNHLY and CDR2 FYNNEI. This CDR3 has 16 residues. CDR3 protein: CASRSGTGTPRYDYTF. The CDR3 coding sequence is TGTGCCAGCCGCTCCGGGACAGGGACTCCACGATATGACTACACCTTC. The whole variable domain, remainder taken from reference TRBV2 and TRBJ1-2, is EPEVTQTPSHQVTQMGQEVILRCVPISNHLYFYWYRQILGQKVEFLVSFYNNEISEKSEIFDDQFSVERPDGSNFTLKIRSTKLEDSAMYFCASRSGTGTPRYDYTFGSGTRLTVV.

The chain recombines TRBV7-2 with TRBJ2-7, with a tentative D call TRBD2 (6 bases). The V and J ends lost 6 bases and 2 bases respectively, with 14 bases between them. The CDR3 sequence is 14 residues long. Germline CDR1 reads SGHTA; CDR2 reads FQGNSA. CDR3 DNA sequence: TGTGCCAGCAGATCACCGGGACTTCCCTACGAGCAGTACTTC. It translates to CASRSPGLPYEQYF.